This TCR beta chain emerged from a study of T-cell memory formation after mild COVID-19. This CDR3 is 17 amino acids long. In germline, CDR1 is SEHNR, CDR2 FQNEAQ (reference sequence). Between the trimmed V and J ends, which lost 5 bases and 2 bases, there was a span of 20 bases. Via MiXCR, TCRdb re-called the 5' RACE reads, giving one row per CDR3 protein. In the table there are 250,000 to 350,000 distinct CDR3 sequences, 15% to 20% of which are singletons. The sample holds many counts of this clonotype. The chain combines TRBV7-9 with TRBJ2-3, with D uncertain. The specimen sequenced was PBMCs or a T cell subset sorted from them (not recorded which). The receptor comes from a man between 18 and 35 years old who had mild COVID-19 (a few samples of this study predate the infection). Cell type and time point are not known. The CDR3 coding sequence is TGTGCCAGCAGCCGATCGACACCACCCACTATCACAGATACGCAGTATTTT. It encodes CASSRSTPPTITDTQYF. The variable domain in full, with the rest retrieved from reference TRBV7-9 and TRBJ2-3, is DTGVSQNPRHKITKRGQNVTFRCDPISEHNRLYWYRQTLGQGPEFLTYFQNEAQLEKSRLLSDRFSAERPKGSFSTLEIQRTEQGDSAMYLCASSRSTPPTITDTQYFGPGTRLTVL.